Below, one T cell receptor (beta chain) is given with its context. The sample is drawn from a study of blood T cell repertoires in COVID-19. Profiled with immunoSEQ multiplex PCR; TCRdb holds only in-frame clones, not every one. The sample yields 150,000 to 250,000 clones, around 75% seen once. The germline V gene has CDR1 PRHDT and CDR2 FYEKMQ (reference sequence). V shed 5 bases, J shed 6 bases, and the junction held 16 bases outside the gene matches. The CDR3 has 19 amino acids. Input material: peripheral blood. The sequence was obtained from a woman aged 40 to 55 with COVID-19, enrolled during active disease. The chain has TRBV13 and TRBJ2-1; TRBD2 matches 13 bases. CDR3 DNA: TGTGCCAGCAGCCCAACGGGACTAGCGGGAAACCTACCTAGCAATGAGCAGTTCTTC. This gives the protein CASSPTGLAGNLPSNEQFF. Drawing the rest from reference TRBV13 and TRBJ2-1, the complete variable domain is AAGVIQSPRHLIKEKRETATLKCYPIPRHDTVYWYQQGPGQDPQFLISFYEKMQSDKGSIPDRFSAQQFSDYHSELNMSSLELGDSALYFCASSPTGLAGNLPSNEQFFGPGTRLTVL.